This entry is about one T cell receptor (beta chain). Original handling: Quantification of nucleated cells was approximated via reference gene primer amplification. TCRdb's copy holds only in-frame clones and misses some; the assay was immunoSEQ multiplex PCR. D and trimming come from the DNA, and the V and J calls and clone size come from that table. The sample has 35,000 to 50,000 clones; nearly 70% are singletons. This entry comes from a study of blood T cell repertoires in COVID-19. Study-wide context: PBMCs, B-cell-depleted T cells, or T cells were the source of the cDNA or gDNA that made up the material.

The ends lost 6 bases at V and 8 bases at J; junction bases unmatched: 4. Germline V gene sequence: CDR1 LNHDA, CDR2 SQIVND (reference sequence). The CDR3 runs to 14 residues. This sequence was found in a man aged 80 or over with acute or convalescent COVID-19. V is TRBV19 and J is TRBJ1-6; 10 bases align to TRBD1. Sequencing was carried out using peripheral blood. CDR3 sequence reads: CASSLTGGDSPLHF. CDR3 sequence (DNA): TGTGCCAGTAGCCTGACAGGGGGCGATTCACCCCTCCACTTT.